The sequence of this TCR beta chain was determined in a study of blood T cell repertoires in COVID-19. Study information: Sample material is recorded as cDNA or gDNA derived from T cells, B-cell-depleted T cells, or PBMCs.

This CDR3 is 15 amino acids long. The V gene end was trimmed by 3 bases and the J gene end by 8 bases; junction bases not matched to a gene: 10. CDR1 and CDR2 (germline): SGHRS, YFSETQ. In the authors' workflow: By means of reference gene primer amplification, nucleated cell counts were estimated. Repertoires were generated with immunoSEQ multiplex PCR, while TCRdb's copy carries only in-frame clones and drops some. V and J calls and clone size are given by that table; D and trimming were obtained from the DNA. The table lists 90,000 to 120,000 clones, around 80% of them singletons. Sequences were obtained from peripheral blood. The chain joins TRBV5-1 to TRBJ1-4; 7 bases map to TRBD1. The source of this sequence is a man in his 70s with active or convalescent COVID-19. The CDR3 sequence is CASSSTGESREKLFF. The CDR3 bases are TGCGCCAGCAGCTCCACAGGGGAATCAAGAGAAAAACTGTTTTTT.